This T cell receptor beta chain was documented in a study of shared clonotypes between healthy human individuals. Overall study: There were three CD4 naive, three CD4 memory, two CD8 naive and one CD8 memory plates per donor. Notes on the study in general: Rarefaction analysis demonstrated incomplete sorted-subset sequencing notwithstanding large depth. The authors expected sequencing depth to affect clonotype sharing among donors.

CD45RO-negative CD8 cells positively selected for CCR7 made up the naive population, which excluded terminally differentiated effector memory CD45RA+ cells. The donor population consisted of healthy HIV-negative adults with no recent acute infections or vaccinations. Libraries were prepared by immunoSEQ multiplex PCR; TCRdb keeps only in-frame clonotypes and omits some of them. The sample has about 2 million clones; about 95% are singletons. About this clone itself: Its matching antigen is unknown.

CDR3 length: 15 amino acids. Looked up from germline, CDR1 is SGHDT and CDR2 is YYEEEE. Trimming pared 3 bases from V and 0 bases from J, leaving 11 bases between. The chain has TRBV5-6 and TRBJ2-3; unclear D gene. The sequenced material came from naive CD8+ T cells sorted from blood. The receptor comes from a man younger than 30 in good health. The CDR3 coding sequence is TGTGCCAGCAGCTCGAATGTACTTAGCACAGATACGCAGTATTTT. It is translated as CASSSNVLSTDTQYF.